This TCR beta chain appears in the sequencing data of a study of lymphopenia after photon versus proton radiotherapy. Study results and caveats: After lymphocyte nadir, photon-treated repertoires showed oligoclonal expansion, especially CD8+ Temra. Survival link was tested only in deceased patients; proton benefit remains a possibility. Photon-treated patients lost naive T cells and TCR diversity; proton-treated stayed stable. Post-nadir TCR diversity decline inversely tracked overall survival among those who died.

About this clone: Its specificity is unknown.

Trimming stripped 1 base from V and 8 bases from J, with 8 bases between. This CDR3 is built from 12 residues. Germline lookup yields CDR1 SEHNR and CDR2 FQNEAQ (reference sequence). Using immunoSEQ multiplex PCR, the repertoire was profiled, and TCRdb retains in-frame clones only, with some absent. Here the sample spans over 10,000 clones, about 85% being singletons. The chain employs TRBV7-9 and TRBJ1-1, with D possibly TRBD1 on 5 matching bases. Sequenced material: peripheral blood, taken from a patient treated with photon-based radiotherapy. The clonotype originates from a man aged 55 to 69 with pancreatic cancer. The CDR3 DNA is TGTGCCAGCAGCTTAGTCAGGGCCGAAGCTTTCTTT. Translating gives CASSLVRAEAFF.